Reported below is one T cell receptor (beta chain). CDR1 and CDR2 (germline): MDHEN, SYDVKM. This CDR3 has 14 residues. With 3 bases removed from V and 4 bases from J, the gap between germline ends came to 12 bases. This sample was included in a study of T cell changes during pregnancy in multiple sclerosis. Sequenced by immunoSEQ multiplex PCR; TCRdb stores in-frame clones only, minus some. Seen here are 80,000 to 100,000 clones, about 94% observed once, and the top ten hold about 0.95%. The sample consisted of peripheral blood, taken after pregnancy. The sequence came from a female donor with multiple sclerosis, enrolled in a pregnancy study. This chain connects TRBV28 to TRBJ1-1; weak D call: TRBD1 (5 bases). CDR3 nucleotide sequence: TGTGCCAGCAGTTTCCGGGGGAGGGGCACTGAAGCTTTCTTT. This codes for CASSFRGRGTEAFF.